These 5 T cell receptor beta chains were sequenced from one sample in a study of Ad26.COV2.S vaccination and SARS-CoV-2 variants. TCRdb keeps only in-frame clones here, not all; method: immunoSEQ multiplex PCR. The sample includes some 350,000 clones, about nine tenths of them seen just once. Sample treatment: about 20 received Ad26.COV2.S at low or high dose, single or two shots; about five received placebo; per-sample allocation not given. Collection of samples fell on day 63 after the first vaccine or placebo injection. This sample comprised peripheral blood, obtained in a trial of Ad26.COV2.S vaccine versus placebo. These receptors all stem from a person between 18 and 65 years old who received the Ad26.COV2.S COVID-19 vaccine or a placebo.

The chain is built from TRBV28 and TRBJ1-2; the D gene is possibly TRBD1 (5 bases). The CDR3 loop spans 12 amino acids. The germline V gene encodes CDR1 MDHEN and CDR2 SYDVKM. The V end lost 5 bases, the J end lost 6 bases, and 10 bases lay between the germline ends. The CDR3 DNA follows: TGTGCCAGCAGTCCCCCGGGGGATGGCTACACCTTC. Protein sequence: CASSPPGDGYTF.

V usage is TRBV15 and J usage is TRBJ2-3; 7 bases fit TRBD2. The trim removed 2 bases at V and 5 bases at J, leaving 7 bases unmatched. The germline gives CDR1 LNHNV, CDR2 YYDKDF (reference sequence). This CDR3 spans 15 amino acids. CDR3 sequence (DNA): TGTGCCACCAGCAGATCTCCGAGGGAGGGAGATACGCAGTATTTT. Translation gives CATSRSPREGDTQYF.

The CDR3 here is CASSYPGQGAGEQYV. The DNA of the CDR3 is TGTGCCAGCAGTTACCCGGGACAGGGGGCGGGCGAGCAGTACGTC. J is TRBJ2-7 and V is TRBV6-2 or TRBV6-3; 12 bases map to TRBD1. V was pared by 2 bases and J by 6 bases, with 5 bases of the junction left unmatched. CDR1 is MNHEY, CDR2 SVGEGT, per germline. This CDR3 has 15 amino acids.

The CDR3 is CASSQDLIETQYF. The CDR3 DNA is TGTGCCAGCAGCCAGGATTTGATAGAGACCCAGTACTTC. The chain uses TRBV7-2 and TRBJ2-5; D gene uncertain. V was shortened by 5 bases and J by 4 bases, with 11 bases between the two germline ends. The germline V gene encodes CDR1 SGHTA and CDR2 FQGNSA. The CDR3 totals 13 residues. The full variable domain, completed using reference TRBV7-2 and TRBJ2-5, is GAGVSQSPSNKVTEKGKDVELRCDPISGHTALYWYRQSLGQGLEFLIYFQGNSAPDKSGLPSDRFSAERTGGSVSTLTIQRTQQEDSAVYLCASSQDLIETQYFGPGTRLLVL.

The rearrangement uses TRBV29-1 and TRBJ2-1; weak D call: TRBD1 (6 bases). Trimming removed 1 base from V and 2 bases from J, with 18 bases in between. Germline values: CDR1 SQVTM, CDR2 ANQGSEA. This CDR3 is 17 amino acids long. The CDR3: CSVEGARGGRTYNEQFF. The CDR3 DNA sequence: TGCAGCGTTGAAGGGGCCAGGGGCGGAAGGACCTACAATGAGCAGTTCTTC.